Following are 20 T cell receptor beta chains from one sample sequenced in a study of T cells expressing NK-cell markers. For each CDR3 protein, TCRdb gives one entry from its re-call of the 5' RACE reads, without DNA. The clone table shows some 450,000 distinct CDR3 sequences, with the ten largest holding 7.3%. Sequences were obtained from blood T cells: a sorted CD56 or NKG2C T cell subset, CD4+ or CD8+ T cells, or bulk PBMC T cells (not recorded which). The receptors here all came from a woman aged 18-70 years in good health.

The rearrangement uses TRBV13 and TRBJ2-3. This CDR3 spans 11 amino acids. Germline V gene data show CDR1 as PRHDT and CDR2 as FYEKMQ (reference sequence). CDR3 protein: CASSATDTQYF.

V is TRBV10-2 and J is TRBJ1-5; TCRdb picks TRBD1, but there is no DNA to check that call. Germline V gene data show CDR1 as WSHSY and CDR2 as SAAADI. This CDR3 spans 16 amino acids. CDR3 sequence: CASSDRQGGGNQPQHF.

The chain links TRBV27 to TRBJ2-7. This CDR3 region has 14 residues. In germline, CDR1 is MNHEY, CDR2 SMNVEV (reference sequence). The CDR3 sequence: CASSLSRTSYEQYF.

The chain links TRBV29-1 to TRBJ2-2; the TRBD2 assignment by TCRdb is unverifiable without DNA. Germline V gives CDR1 SQVTM, CDR2 ANQGSEA. The CDR3 has 15 residues. CDR3 sequence: CSVEDSGRNTGELFF.

The V call is TRBV6-2 or TRBV6-3, the J call TRBJ2-2; TCRdb proposes TRBD2, but this gene call is untestable without DNA. Germline CDR1 and CDR2: MNHEY and SVGEGT. The CDR3 spans 17 residues. This CDR3 is CASRTRASGLNTGELFF.

V is TRBV7-3 and J is TRBJ1-6; as DNA is missing, the TRBD1 call by TCRdb cannot be tested. There are 14 residues in the CDR3. Looked up from germline, CDR1 is SGHTA and CDR2 is FQGTGA. CDR3 region: CASSDTGNSSPLHF.

The chain recombines TRBV12-3 or TRBV12-4 with TRBJ2-3; TCRdb's D call, TRBD1, is unchecked because there is no DNA. This CDR3 has 17 residues. The CDR3: CASSLALGGPSTDTQYF.

The V call is TRBV4-2, the J call TRBJ1-5. Germline assignment: CDR1 LGHNA and CDR2 YNFKEQ. CDR3 size: 15 residues. CDR3 region: CASSHEGGANQPQHF.

The chain carries TRBV19 and TRBJ2-3; TCRdb reports TRBD2, a call that lacks DNA to check it against. CDR1 and CDR2 (germline): LNHDA, SQIVND (reference sequence). This CDR3 is 15 amino acids long. The CDR3 sequence is CASSIVSGGTDTQYF.

The rearrangement joins TRBV20-1 to TRBJ2-5; without DNA, the TCRdb call of TRBD2 cannot be checked. Germline V CDR1 and CDR2: DFQATT, SNEGSKA (reference sequence). The CDR3 covers 16 residues. This CDR3 reads CSARTAGGGFQETQFF.

The chain combines TRBV4-3 with TRBJ2-7; with no DNA, the TCRdb D assignment of TRBD1 cannot be verified. Germline lookup yields CDR1 LGHNA and CDR2 YSLEER. The CDR3 has 17 amino acids. The CDR3 loop is CASSSYPGGTGNYEQYF.

V and J are TRBV7-9 and TRBJ1-1. CDR1 and CDR2 (germline): SEHNR, FQNEAQ (reference sequence). The CDR3 consists of 13 residues. CDR3 sequence: CASSLVGWTEAFF.

The chain employs TRBV7-2 and TRBJ2-1; TCRdb gives TRBD2 as the D gene, but with no DNA this cannot be confirmed. This CDR3 contains 14 residues. Germline CDR1 and CDR2: SGHTA and FQGNSA. The CDR3 loop is CASSWTSGSYEQFF. Full variable domain (outside the CDR3, taken from reference TRBV7-2 and TRBJ2-1): GAGVSQSPSNKVTEKGKDVELRCDPISGHTALYWYRQSLGQGLEFLIYFQGNSAPDKSGLPSDRFSAERTGGSVSTLTIQRTQQEDSAVYLCASSWTSGSYEQFFGPGTRLTVL.

This rearrangement joins TRBV7-2 to TRBJ2-7; TCRdb returns TRBD2, unconfirmable since there is no DNA. Germline V gene data show CDR1 as SGHTA and CDR2 as FQGNSA. The CDR3 covers 16 residues. The CDR3 region is CASSLRLAGVAYEQYF.

The V and J genes are TRBV29-1 and TRBJ2-7; TCRdb outputs TRBD2, but without DNA this stays unchecked. This CDR3 spans 11 amino acids. The germline gives CDR1 SQVTM, CDR2 ANQGSEA. The chain's CDR3 is CSVGGAYEQYF.

This chain uses TRBV10-3 with TRBJ2-1. Germline CDR1 ENHRY, CDR2 SYGVKD. The CDR3 runs 13 residues. This CDR3 reads CAISENVGNEQFF.

CDR3 loop: CASSPLPGNYGYTF. The J gene is TRBJ1-2, the V gene TRBV12-3 or TRBV12-4; there is no DNA to check the TCRdb D call of TRBD1. The CDR3 consists of 14 residues.

J is TRBJ2-7 and V is TRBV20-1; TCRdb designates TRBD2, a call that cannot be tested without DNA. Germline CDR1 and CDR2: DFQATT and SNEGSKA (reference sequence). The CDR3 runs 15 residues. The CDR3 loop reads CSAPQTSGISYEQYF.

The chain has TRBV3-1 and TRBJ2-5; without DNA, the TCRdb call of TRBD2 cannot be checked. This CDR3 is built from 17 residues. Germline values: CDR1 LGHDT, CDR2 YNNKEL (reference sequence). The CDR3 loop is CASSQRAAGGSMKTQYF.

J is TRBJ2-7 and V is TRBV12-3 or TRBV12-4; TCRdb returns TRBD1, unconfirmable since there is no DNA. The CDR3 runs 16 residues. This CDR3 reads CASSLARSAYSYEQYF.